Listed below are T cell receptor beta chains from one sample, sequenced in a study of T cells in Graves' hyperthyroidism and ophthalmopathy. Each CDR3 protein is one row after TCRdb ran MiXCR on the multiplex PCR reads. Altogether some 370,000 distinct CDR3 sequences are present, 17% being singletons, with the ten largest covering 30% to 40%. The sample comprised blood. Source of these receptors: a young woman with Graves' hyperthyroidism that later progressed to Graves' ophthalmopathy. The CDR3 runs from the conserved cysteine through the conserved F or W. The D gene is left open where the match is weak. Not every row has a clone size; where given, it reads once, few, many or a size class.

NA	TRBV4-1	NA	TRBJ2-1	TGCGCCAGCAGCCAAGGGAGGAACAATGAGCAGTTCTTC	CASSQGRNNEQFF
TRBD1	TRBV18	many	TRBJ2-7	TGTGCCAGCTCGCAGGGACAGGGAACGCCGTACGAGCAGTACTTC	CASSQGQGTPYEQYF
TRBD1	TRBV7-2	few	TRBJ2-7	TGTGCCAGCAGCCAGGGAGGACAGGGAGGCCACGAGCAGTACTTC	CASSQGGQGGHEQYF
NA	TRBV27	NA	TRBJ2-3	TGTGCCAGCAGTTTATCTAAGGCGAGAATCACAGATACGCAGTATTTT	CASSLSKARITDTQYF
NA	TRBV7-9	many	TRBJ2-2	TGTGCCAGCAGCGACTCAGGAGCCGGGGAGCTGTTTTTT	CASSDSGAGELFF
NA	TRBV2	few	TRBJ2-1	TGTGCCAGCAGTGAACTGACGGCCGAACGGGAGCAGTTCTTC	CASSELTAEREQFF
TRBD1	TRBV4-1	NA	TRBJ1-2	TGCGCCAGCAGCTGGAGAGGGACAGGGGGCGAGCGGAGGGATGGCTACACCTTC	CASSWRGTGGERRDGYTF
NA	TRBV4-1	NA	TRBJ1-1	TGCGCCAGCAGTCAGGCGGGTCTGGGCAGGGGTGAAGCTTTCTTT	CASSQAGLGRGEAFF
NA	TRBV5-1	many	TRBJ2-1	TGCGCCAGCAGCCTCCTTCACAATGAGCAGTTCTTC	CASSLLHNEQFF
NA	TRBV7-9	many	TRBJ1-5	TGTGCCAGCAGCTTGGGCCAGGGTTGGCAGCCCCAGCATTTT	CASSLGQGWQPQHF
TRBD1	TRBV7-8	few	TRBJ1-2	TGTGCCAGCAGCGGGAGGACAGGGTTTGGCTACACCTTC	CASSGRTGFGYTF
NA	TRBV27	many	TRBJ1-3	TGTGCCAGCAGTTTATCGTGGGGCTCTGGAAACACCATATATTTT	CASSLSWGSGNTIYF
TRBD2	TRBV27	many	TRBJ2-3	TGTGCCAGCAGTTTACTAGCGGTAAATACCAACCCTAGCACAGATACGCAGTATTTT	CASSLLAVNTNPSTDTQYF
NA	TRBV20-1	many	TRBJ1-5	TGCAGTGCGACAGAGGACTTTTATAGCAATCAGCCCCAGCATTTT	CSATEDFYSNQPQHF
NA	TRBV30	many	TRBJ1-1	TGTGCCTGGATTAAGGAGATGAACACTGAAGCTTTCTTT	CAWIKEMNTEAFF
TRBD1	TRBV11-2	many	TRBJ1-2	TGTGCCAGCAGCCCGGGACAGAGTCTCTATGGCTACACCTTC	CASSPGQSLYGYTF
TRBD2	TRBV27	NA	TRBJ2-7	TGTGCCAGCAGTTTAGTTGGCGGGAGCTCCGAGCAGTACTTC	CASSLVGGSSEQYF
NA	TRBV20-1	many	TRBJ2-1	TGCAGTGCTAGAGATCTAGGACAGTATACATACGGCTCCAATGAGCAGTTCTTC	CSARDLGQYTYGSNEQFF
NA	TRBV5-1	many	TRBJ2-1	TGCGCCAGCAGCTCGGGGGAGGCCCACAATGAGCAGTTCTTC	CASSSGEAHNEQFF
NA	TRBV20-1	many	TRBJ1-2	TGCAGTGCTAGAGAAGATGTAATTGATGGCTACACCTTC	CSAREDVIDGYTF
TRBD1	TRBV20-1	NA	TRBJ1-5	TGCAGTGCTAGAGATAGGCAGGGGGTGAATCAGCCCCAGCATTTT	CSARDRQGVNQPQHF
TRBD2	TRBV24-1	few	TRBJ2-1	TGTGCCACCAGTGATCCGGGGGGGGTTAACAATGAGCAGTTCTTC	CATSDPGGVNNEQFF
NA	TRBV20-1	NA	TRBJ1-5	TGCAGTGCTAGAGTGGGTTATCAGCCCCAGCATTTT	CSARVGYQPQHF
NA	TRBV28	many	TRBJ1-1	TGTGCCAGCAGTTTATATGCGGGGGCCGACACTGAAGCTTTCTTT	CASSLYAGADTEAFF
NA	TRBV7-9	many	TRBJ2-2	TGTGCCAGCAGCTTATTCGGACAGCGAAACACCGGGGAGCTGTTTTTT	CASSLFGQRNTGELFF
TRBD1	TRBV7-2	many	TRBJ2-5	TGTGCCAGCAGCCCAACGACAGGGTGGGTACAAGAGACCCAGTACTTC	CASSPTTGWVQETQYF
TRBD1	TRBV7-2	NA	TRBJ1-3	TGTGCCAGCTCGGGACAGGGAGGACACACCATATATTTT	CASSGQGGHTIYF
TRBD2	TRBV2	NA	TRBJ2-1	TGTGCCAGCAGTGGGAGGCGGGAGATGAATGAGCAGTTCTTC	CASSGRREMNEQFF
TRBD1	TRBV10-3	NA	TRBJ2-7	TGTGCCACAACAGGGGATCAGTCCTACGAGCAGTACTTC	CATTGDQSYEQYF
TRBD2	TRBV6-1	NA	TRBJ2-1	TGTGCCAGCTGGTCTAGCGGGGGCAATGAGCAGTTCTTC	CASWSSGGNEQFF
NA	TRBV20-1	many	TRBJ1-6	TGCAGTGCTAGTGGGGGGAGAGCGGGGGGTAGATTTAATTCACCCCTCCACTTT	CSASGGRAGGRFNSPLHF
TRBD1	TRBV20-1	few	TRBJ2-7	TGCAGTGCTAGAGATTTACAGGGGTTCACCTACGAGCAGTACTTC	CSARDLQGFTYEQYF
NA	TRBV6-1	few	TRBJ1-3	TGTGCCAGCAGTGAAGCGCCGGGGGCCGGCTCTGGAAACACCATATATTTT	CASSEAPGAGSGNTIYF
TRBD2	TRBV11-2	many	TRBJ2-7	TGTGCCAGCAGCTACATTACACTAGCGGACGAGCAGTACTTC	CASSYITLADEQYF
NA	TRBV4-1	few	TRBJ1-4	TGCGCCAGCAGCCGAACAGTTTTTCCTACCGAGTCCGCAACTAATGAAAAACTGTTTTTT	CASSRTVFPTESATNEKLFF
TRBD1	TRBV18	many	TRBJ1-1	TGTGCCAGCTCACCACAGGGGGCTGACACTGAAGCTTTCTTT	CASSPQGADTEAFF
NA	TRBV9	NA	TRBJ1-2	TGTGCCAGCAGCGGCATCCAGGGTGCCTACGGCTACACCTTC	CASSGIQGAYGYTF
TRBD1	TRBV20-1	many	TRBJ1-4	TGCAGTGCGTGGAACAGGGGGCCCGAAGAAATAGAAAAACTGTTTTTT	CSAWNRGPEEIEKLFF
NA	TRBV29-1	many	TRBJ2-6	TGCAGCGCCCGACAGGGCGGGAGAACTGGGGCCAACGTCCTGACTTTC	CSARQGGRTGANVLTF
TRBD1	TRBV5-5	NA	TRBJ2-3	TGTGCCAGCAGCTTGTTATCGCAGGGGGCGCGGACGCAGTATTTT	CASSLLSQGARTQYF
NA	TRBV25-1	many	TRBJ1-6	TGTGCCAGCAGGGAAAGCGGGTCGGCCTCAAATTCACCCCTCCACTTT	CASRESGSASNSPLHF
TRBD2	TRBV27	many	TRBJ2-1	TGTGCCAGCAGTTTATACCTAGTCGGGCTAGCGGGAGAGTATCGGAATGAGCAGTTCTTC	CASSLYLVGLAGEYRNEQFF
NA	TRBV18	few	TRBJ1-1	TGTGCCAGCTCACCACCGATAACTACTGAAGCTTTCTTT	CASSPPITTEAFF
TRBD1	TRBV25-1	NA	TRBJ1-5	TGTGCCAGCAGTGAACCCCGGGACAGGGGAAAGCAGCCCCAGCATTTT	CASSEPRDRGKQPQHF
TRBD2	TRBV3-1	few	TRBJ2-2	TGTGCCAGCAGCCTCTCTAGCGGGGGTCTGTACACCGGGGAGCTGTTTTTT	CASSLSSGGLYTGELFF
TRBD2	TRBV24-1	NA	TRBJ2-5	TGTGCCACCAGTGGCGGGACTAGCGCCCAAGAGACCCAGTACTTC	CATSGGTSAQETQYF
NA	TRBV18	NA	TRBJ2-3	TGTGCCAGCTCACCGGACAGAGCTAGCACAGATACGCAGTATTTT	CASSPDRASTDTQYF
TRBD1	TRBV7-9	many	TRBJ1-2	TGTGCCAGCATGCAGACAGGGAGGGGATATGGCTACACCTTC	CASMQTGRGYGYTF
NA	TRBV20-1	NA	TRBJ1-1	TGCAGTGCCCACAGTTTCCCTGAAGCTTTCTTT	CSAHSFPEAFF
NA	TRBV12-3/TRBV12-4	NA	TRBJ1-6	TGTGCCAGCCGTCAGGGGAGGCTCTCCTATAATTCACCCCCCCACTTT	CASRQGRLSYNSPPHF
NA	TRBV7-9	many	TRBJ1-1	TGTGCCAGCAGCTTAGGGTACGATATAAACACTGAAGCTTTCTTT	CASSLGYDINTEAFF
TRBD1	TRBV28	many	TRBJ1-1	TGTGCCAGCAGTTCTGACAGGGGGCGCGTGAACACTGAAGCTTTCTTT	CASSSDRGRVNTEAFF
NA	TRBV29-1	NA	TRBJ2-4	TGCAGCGTTGATATGGGACTAGCCAAAAACATTCAGTACTTC	CSVDMGLAKNIQYF
NA	TRBV19	many	TRBJ2-5	TGTGCCAGTAGTATGGCTTGGGCACTCCAAGAGACCCAGTACTTC	CASSMAWALQETQYF
NA	TRBV10-3	NA	TRBJ2-3	TGTGCCATCAGTGAGTCGCCGGGAGATACGCAGTATTTT	CAISESPGDTQYF
NA	TRBV4-1	few	TRBJ2-2	TGCGCCAGCAGCCAAGGCGTAAATACATACACCGGGGAGCTGTTTTTT	CASSQGVNTYTGELFF
NA	TRBV28	many	TRBJ1-2	TGTGCCAGCGGACTCGGGACAAATTATGGCTACACCTTC	CASGLGTNYGYTF
NA	TRBV11-1	NA	TRBJ2-1	TGTGCCAGCAGCTTAGATGAGTCAGAGCAGTTCTTC	CASSLDESEQFF
NA	TRBV6-5	many	TRBJ1-2	TGTGCCAGCAGTTACTCTTCCGGAGCTAACTATGGCTACACCTTC	CASSYSSGANYGYTF